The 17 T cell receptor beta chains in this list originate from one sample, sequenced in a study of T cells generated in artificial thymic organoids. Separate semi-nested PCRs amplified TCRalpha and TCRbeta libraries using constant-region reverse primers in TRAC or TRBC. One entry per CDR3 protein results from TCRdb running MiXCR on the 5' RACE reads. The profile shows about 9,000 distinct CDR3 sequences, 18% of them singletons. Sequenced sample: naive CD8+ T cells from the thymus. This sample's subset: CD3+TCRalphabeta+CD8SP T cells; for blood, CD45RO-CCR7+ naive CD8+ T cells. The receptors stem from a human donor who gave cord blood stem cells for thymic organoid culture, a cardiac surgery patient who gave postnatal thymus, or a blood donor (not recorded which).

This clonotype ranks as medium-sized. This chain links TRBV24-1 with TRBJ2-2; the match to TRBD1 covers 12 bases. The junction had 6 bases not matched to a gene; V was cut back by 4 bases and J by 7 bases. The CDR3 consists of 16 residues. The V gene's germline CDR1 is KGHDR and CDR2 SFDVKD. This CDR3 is CATSDPGQGAYGELFF. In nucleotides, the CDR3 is TGTGCCACCAGTGACCCGGGACAGGGGGCGTACGGGGAGCTGTTTTTT.

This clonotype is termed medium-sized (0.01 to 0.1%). CDR3 loop: CASSPGTGGAFDEQYF. CDR3 in DNA: TGTGCCAGCAGCCCTGGGACCGGGGGGGCTTTCGACGAGCAGTACTTC. J is TRBJ2-7 and V is TRBV4-2, with 8 bases identical to TRBD2. With 4 bases clipped from V and 5 bases from J, the junction kept 13 bases outside the gene matches. Germline V CDR1 and CDR2: LGHNA, YNFKEQ. This CDR3 contains 16 residues.

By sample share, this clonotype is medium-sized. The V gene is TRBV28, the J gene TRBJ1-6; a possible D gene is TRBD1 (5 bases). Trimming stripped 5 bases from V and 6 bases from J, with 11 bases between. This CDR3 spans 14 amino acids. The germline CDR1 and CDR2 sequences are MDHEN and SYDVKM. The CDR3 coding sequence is TGTGCCAGCAGTGTTCTCGGGACTAATTCACCCCTCCACTTT. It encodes CASSVLGTNSPLHF.

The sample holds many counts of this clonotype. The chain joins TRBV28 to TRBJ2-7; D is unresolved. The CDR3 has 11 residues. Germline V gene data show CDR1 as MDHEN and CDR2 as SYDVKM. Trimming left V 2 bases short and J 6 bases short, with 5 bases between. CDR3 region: CASSLGVEQYF. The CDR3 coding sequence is TGTGCCAGCAGTTTAGGTGTCGAGCAGTACTTC. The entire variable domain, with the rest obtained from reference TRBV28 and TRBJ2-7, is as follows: DVKVTQSSRYLVKRTGEKVFLECVQDMDHENMFWYRQDPGLGLRLIYFSYDVKMKEKGDIPEGYSVSREKKERFSLILESASTNQTSMYLCASSLGVEQYFGPGTRLTVT.

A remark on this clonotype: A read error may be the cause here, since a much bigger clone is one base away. This chain's CDR3 is CAGSLTGGGVSSYNEQFF. As DNA, the CDR3 is TGTGCCGGCAGCTTAACGGGCGGTGGGGTCAGCTCCTACAATGAGCAGTTCTTC. This rearrangement joins TRBV7-3 to TRBJ2-1; D gene unclear. The CDR3 has 18 residues. Germline assignment: CDR1 SGHTA and CDR2 FQGTGA.

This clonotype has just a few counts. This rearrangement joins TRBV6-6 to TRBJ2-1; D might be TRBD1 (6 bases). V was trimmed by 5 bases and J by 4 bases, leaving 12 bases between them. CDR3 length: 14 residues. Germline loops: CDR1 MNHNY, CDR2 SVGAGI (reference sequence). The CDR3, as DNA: TGTGCCAGCAGTCTGGACAGTCCGTACAATGAGCAGTTCTTC. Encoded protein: CASSLDSPYNEQFF.

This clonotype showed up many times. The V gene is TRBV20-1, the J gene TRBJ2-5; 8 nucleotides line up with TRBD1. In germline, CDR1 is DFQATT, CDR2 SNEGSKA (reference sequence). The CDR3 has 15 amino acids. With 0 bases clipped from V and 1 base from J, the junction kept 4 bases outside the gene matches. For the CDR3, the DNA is TGCAGTGCTAGAGATCTGGACAGGGCCCAAGAGACCCAGTACTTC. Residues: CSARDLDRAQETQYF.

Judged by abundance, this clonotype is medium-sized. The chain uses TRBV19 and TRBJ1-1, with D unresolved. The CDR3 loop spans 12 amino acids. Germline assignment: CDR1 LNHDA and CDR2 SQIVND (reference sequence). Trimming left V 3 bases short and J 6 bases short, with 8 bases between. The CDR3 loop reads CASSIGLAEAFF. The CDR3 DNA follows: TGTGCCAGTAGTATCGGGTTGGCTGAAGCTTTCTTT.

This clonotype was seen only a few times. CDR3 nucleotide sequence: TGTGCCAGCAGCCAGGGGGGGACTGAAGCTTTCTTT. Translated, it gives CASSQGGTEAFF. The V and J genes are TRBV28 and TRBJ1-1; 7 bases are shared with TRBD1. J lost 5 bases, V lost 6 bases, and 3 bases had no gene match. Germline CDR1 reads MDHEN; CDR2 reads SYDVKM. The CDR3 length is 12 residues.

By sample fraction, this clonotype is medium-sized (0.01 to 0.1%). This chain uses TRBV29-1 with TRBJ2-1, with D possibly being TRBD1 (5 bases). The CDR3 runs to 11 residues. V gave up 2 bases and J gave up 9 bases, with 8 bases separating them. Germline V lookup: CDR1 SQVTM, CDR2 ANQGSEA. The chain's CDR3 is CSVEIRVEQFF. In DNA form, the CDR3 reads TGCAGCGTTGAAATCAGGGTTGAGCAGTTCTTC.

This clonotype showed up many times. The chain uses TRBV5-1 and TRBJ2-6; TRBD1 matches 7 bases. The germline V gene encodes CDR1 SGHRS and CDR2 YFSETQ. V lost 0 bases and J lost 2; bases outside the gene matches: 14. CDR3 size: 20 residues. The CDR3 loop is CASSLAPDRWLLTGANVLTF. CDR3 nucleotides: TGCGCCAGCAGCTTGGCCCCGGACAGGTGGCTACTTACTGGGGCCAACGTCCTGACTTTC.

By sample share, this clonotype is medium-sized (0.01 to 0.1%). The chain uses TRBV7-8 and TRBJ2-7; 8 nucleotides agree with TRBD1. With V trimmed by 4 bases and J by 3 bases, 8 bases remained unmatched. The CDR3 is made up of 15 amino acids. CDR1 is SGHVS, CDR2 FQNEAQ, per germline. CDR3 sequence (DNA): TGTGCCAGCAGCTCTCCGGGACAGGTCCTCTACGAGCAGTACTTC. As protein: CASSSPGQVLYEQYF.

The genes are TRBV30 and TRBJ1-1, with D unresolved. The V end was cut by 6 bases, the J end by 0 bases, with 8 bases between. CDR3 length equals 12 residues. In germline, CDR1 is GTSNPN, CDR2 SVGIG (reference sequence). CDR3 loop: CACRVVNTEAFF. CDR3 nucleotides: TGTGCCTGTAGAGTGGTGAACACTGAAGCTTTCTTT.

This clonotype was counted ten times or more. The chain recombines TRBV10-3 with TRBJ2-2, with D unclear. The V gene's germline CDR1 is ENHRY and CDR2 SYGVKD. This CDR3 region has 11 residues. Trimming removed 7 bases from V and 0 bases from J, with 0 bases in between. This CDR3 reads CAITNTGELFF. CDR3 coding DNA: TGTGCCATCACGAACACCGGGGAGCTGTTTTTT.

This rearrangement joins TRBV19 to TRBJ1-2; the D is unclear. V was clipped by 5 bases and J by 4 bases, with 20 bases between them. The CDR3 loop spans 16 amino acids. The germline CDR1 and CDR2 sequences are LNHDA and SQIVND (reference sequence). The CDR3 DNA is TGTGCCAGTAGTCCAACCTCGGGGAACCCTTTCTATGGCTACACCTTC. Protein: CASSPTSGNPFYGYTF.

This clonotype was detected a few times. The CDR3 DNA sequence: TGTGCCAGCAGCCGCCCAAACACTGAAGCTTTCTTT. Protein: CASSRPNTEAFF. V and J are TRBV12-3 or TRBV12-4 and TRBJ1-1; D is unclear. V lost 6 bases to trimming and J lost 2 bases, with 7 bases between them. The CDR3 consists of 12 residues.

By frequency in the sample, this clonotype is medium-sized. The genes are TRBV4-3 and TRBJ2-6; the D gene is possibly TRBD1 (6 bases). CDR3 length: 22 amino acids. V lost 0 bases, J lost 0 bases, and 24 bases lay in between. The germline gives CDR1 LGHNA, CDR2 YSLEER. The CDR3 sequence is CASSQDAVEPGARHSGANVLTF. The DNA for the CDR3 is TGCGCCAGCAGCCAAGATGCGGTGGAGCCAGGGGCTCGGCACTCTGGGGCCAACGTCCTGACTTTC.